This T cell receptor beta chain was observed in a study of cytomegalovirus exposure and HLA in healthy donors. Points from the study as a whole: Cytomegalovirus association was listed for about 180 TCR beta chains.

PCR primers comprised 60 Vbeta and 13 Jbeta primers. Sequencing used immunoSEQ multiplex PCR; TCRdb keeps in-frame clones, though not all of them. The table has 120,000 or so clones, 75% to 90% seen once. Concerning this clone: The antigen is undetermined.

With V trimmed by 4 bases and J by 2 bases, 11 bases remained unmatched. From germline, CDR1 is LNHDA and CDR2 SQIVND (reference sequence). There are 16 residues in the CDR3. The sequenced sample consisted of PBMCs. The chain uses TRBV19 and TRBJ2-7; 7 bases fit TRBD2. The TCR originated in a man aged 18 to 30 in good health and CMV-seropositive. The CDR3 DNA follows: TGTGCCAGTAGTACACTTTCGGGGGGATACCCCTACGAGCAGTACTTC. Translation gives CASSTLSGGYPYEQYF. Combining the CDR3 with reference TRBV19 and TRBJ2-7 gives the whole variable domain DGGITQSPKYLFRKEGQNVTLSCEQNLNHDAMYWYRQDPGQGLRLIYYSQIVNDFQKGDIAEGYSVSREKKESFPLTVTSAQKNPTAFYLCASSTLSGGYPYEQYFGPGTRLTVT.